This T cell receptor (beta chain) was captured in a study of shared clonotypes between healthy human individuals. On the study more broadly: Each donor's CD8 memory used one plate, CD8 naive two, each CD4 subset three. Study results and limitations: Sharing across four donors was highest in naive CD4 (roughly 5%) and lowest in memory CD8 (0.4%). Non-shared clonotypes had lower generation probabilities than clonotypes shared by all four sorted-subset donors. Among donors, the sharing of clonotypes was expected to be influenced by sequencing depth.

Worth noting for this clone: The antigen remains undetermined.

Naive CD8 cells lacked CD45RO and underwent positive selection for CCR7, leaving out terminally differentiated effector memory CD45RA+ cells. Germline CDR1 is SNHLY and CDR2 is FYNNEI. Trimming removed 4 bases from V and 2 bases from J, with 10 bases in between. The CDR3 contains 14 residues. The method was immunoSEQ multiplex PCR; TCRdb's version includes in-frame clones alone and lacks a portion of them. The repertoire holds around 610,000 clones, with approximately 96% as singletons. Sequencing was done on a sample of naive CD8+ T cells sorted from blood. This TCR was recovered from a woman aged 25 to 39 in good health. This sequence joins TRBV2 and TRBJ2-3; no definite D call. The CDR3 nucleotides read TGTGCCAGCAGTGCAAGAACTAACACAGATACGCAGTATTTT. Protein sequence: CASSARTNTDTQYF.